This T cell receptor beta chain was captured in a study of T cell repertoires in ileal Crohn's disease. The study's findings and limits: Sorted CD8 T cells held more high-frequency clones than CD4.

The repertoire was sequenced with immunoSEQ multiplex PCR; TCRdb's copy has only in-frame clones and lacks some. The sample has around 1,200 clones, 85% to 95% seen once. About this clone itself: Its specificity is unknown.

Looked up from germline, CDR1 is MNHEY and CDR2 is SVGAGI. Trimming removed 2 bases from V and 6 bases from J, with 11 bases in between. CDR3 size: 14 residues. The sequenced sample was ileal tissue. The rearrangement uses TRBV6-5 and TRBJ2-1; D not resolved. The clonotype comes from an adult with Crohn's disease. DNA for the CDR3: TGTGCCAGCAGTTACGGCGGTCCGGGCAATGAGCAGTTCTTC. Protein sequence: CASSYGGPGNEQFF.